Presented here are 30 T cell receptor beta chains from one specimen sequenced in a study of cytomegalovirus exposure and HLA in healthy donors. Primers included in the PCR were 60 Vbeta and 13 Jbeta primers. Sequencing used immunoSEQ multiplex PCR; TCRdb keeps in-frame clones, though not all of them. The sample records about 130,000 clones, about 78% being singletons. Sequencing input: PBMCs. These receptors came from a human donor in good health.

The chain uses TRBV11-3 and TRBJ2-7; TRBD1 agrees at 8 bases. The junction had 11 bases not matched to a gene; V was cut back by 6 bases and J by 7 bases. Germline V CDR1 and CDR2: SGHNT, YENEEA. This CDR3 is 14 amino acids long. The CDR3 protein is CASSPGQGRWEQYF. DNA for the CDR3: TGTGCCAGCAGTCCTGGACAGGGCCGTTGGGAGCAGTACTTC. Full variable domain (missing parts from reference TRBV11-3 and TRBJ2-7): EAGVVQSPRYKIIEKKQPVAFWCNPISGHNTLYWYLQNLGQGPELLIRYENEEAVDDSQLPKDRFSAERLKGVDSTLKIQPAELGDSAVYLCASSPGQGRWEQYFGPGTRLTVT.

The chain couples TRBV2 to TRBJ1-3; D is ambiguous. V was pared by 7 bases and J by 0 bases, with 7 bases between. CDR1 and CDR2 from the germline V gene are SNHLY and FYNNEI. The CDR3 length is 13 residues. CDR3 amino acids: CASISVSGNTIYF. The CDR3 DNA reads TGTGCCAGCATCAGTGTCTCTGGAAACACCATATATTTT.

This chain joins TRBV7-3 and TRBJ2-5; TRBD2 aligns across 10 bases. CDR1 and CDR2 from the germline V gene are SGHTA and FQGTGA. CDR3 length: 15 amino acids. V lost 4 bases, J lost 5 bases, and 7 bases stayed unmatched. CDR3 amino acids: CASSSSGRRLETQYF. The CDR3 DNA is TGTGCCAGCAGCTCTAGCGGGAGAAGGTTGGAGACCCAGTACTTC.

The chain recombines TRBV10-3 with TRBJ2-3; possibly TRBD2 for D (6 bases). The germline V and J ends were trimmed by 11 bases and 5 bases, with 11 bases remaining between them. This CDR3 spans 11 amino acids. Germline-derived CDR1 and CDR2 are ENHRY and SYGVKD. The CDR3 DNA reads as TGTGCCTCTGCGGGGTTAGATACGCAGTATTTT. Translation: CASAGLDTQYF.

In this sample, this clone turned up a few times. V usage is TRBV5-1 and J usage is TRBJ2-3; 9 bases align to TRBD1. J was trimmed by 4 bases and V by 4 bases; bases with no gene match: 7. The CDR3 has 15 residues. Germline loops: CDR1 SGHRS, CDR2 YFSETQ. CDR3 residues: CASSARTGEADTQYF. For the CDR3, the DNA is TGCGCCAGCAGCGCACGGACAGGGGAGGCAGATACGCAGTATTTT.

V and J are TRBV7-3 and TRBJ1-2; D not certain. Germline V lookup: CDR1 SGHTA, CDR2 FQGTGA. Trimming took off 6 bases at V and 3 bases at J, with 14 bases between the two ends. The CDR3 contains 14 residues. CDR3 region: CASSPRAGDYGYTF. The CDR3 nucleotides read TGTGCCAGCAGTCCCCGAGCGGGAGACTATGGCTACACCTTC.

The table lists this clone with a few counts. The chain links TRBV19 to TRBJ1-6; 7 bases align to TRBD1. Germline CDR1 reads LNHDA; CDR2 reads SQIVND (reference sequence). Losses at the gene ends were 7 bases for V and 0 bases for J; bases not matched to a gene: 15. The CDR3 sequence is 19 residues long. CDR3 nucleotides: TGTGCCAGTACCCTCGGACGGCGGGCAGGGGGCTCCTATAATTCACCCCTCCACTTT. It specifies CASTLGRRAGGSYNSPLHF.

The chain combines TRBV6-5 with TRBJ2-7; D is ambiguous. The CDR3 totals 13 residues. Trimming shortened V by 2 bases and J by 0 bases, and 5 bases separated the two germline ends. In germline, CDR1 is MNHEY, CDR2 SVGAGI. CDR3 sequence: CASSYTVSYEQYF. In nucleotides, the CDR3 is TGTGCCAGCAGTTACACAGTCTCCTACGAGCAGTACTTC.

This rearrangement joins TRBV10-2 to TRBJ1-1; 10 bases align to TRBD1. This CDR3 has 14 residues. The ends lost 2 bases at V and 5 bases at J; junction bases unmatched: 2. CDR1 and CDR2 from the germline V gene are WSHSY and SAAADI. The CDR3 DNA follows: TGCGCCAGCAGTGAGCGGACAGGGGGGACTGAAGCTTTCTTT. Protein sequence: CASSERTGGTEAFF.

The V gene is TRBV4-3, the J gene TRBJ2-1; 9 nucleotides match TRBD2. Germline lookup yields CDR1 LGHNA and CDR2 YSLEER. Trimming removed 2 bases from V and 2 bases from J; junction bases left unmatched: 4. The CDR3 runs 16 residues. CDR3 DNA sequence: TGCGCCAGCAGCCAACTAGCGGGAACCCCCTACAATGAGCAGTTCTTC. Protein product: CASSQLAGTPYNEQFF.

V is TRBV4-3 and J is TRBJ1-4; no definite D call. Germline V lookup: CDR1 LGHNA, CDR2 YSLEER. This CDR3 contains 15 residues. With 0 bases removed from V and 5 bases from J, the gap between germline ends came to 10 bases. This chain's CDR3 is CASSQDNSSNEKLFF. For the CDR3, the DNA is TGCGCCAGCAGCCAAGACAACAGTTCGAATGAAAAACTGTTTTTT.

The chain has TRBV5-4 and TRBJ2-2, with a weak D call TRBD2 (5 bases). The CDR3 spans 15 residues. V dropped 7 bases and J dropped 5 bases, with 18 bases sitting between them. From germline, CDR1 is SGHNT and CDR2 YYREEE (reference sequence). This chain's CDR3 is CASSLIGAATGELFF. For the CDR3, the DNA is TGTGCCAGCTCCCTGATCGGAGCGGCTACCGGGGAGCTGTTTTTT. The full variable domain, in which reference TRBV5-4 and TRBJ2-2 provide the parts outside the CDR3, is ETGVTQSPTHLIKTRGQQVTLRCSSQSGHNTVSWYQQALGQGPQFIFQYYREEENGRGNFPPRFSGLQFPNYSSELNVNALELDDSALYLCASSLIGAATGELFFGEGSRLTVL.

The chain recombines TRBV30 with TRBJ1-5; D is unresolved. This CDR3 comprises 15 residues. Trimming took 1 base from V and 0 from J, leaving 10 bases between them. Germline V gives CDR1 GTSNPN, CDR2 SVGIG (reference sequence). The CDR3 reads CAWSELSGSNQPQHF. Written as DNA, the CDR3 is TGTGCCTGGAGTGAGTTGTCAGGTAGCAATCAGCCCCAGCATTTT. Looking up the rest from reference TRBV30 and TRBJ1-5 gives the full variable domain: SQTIHQWPATLVQPVGSPLSLECTVEGTSNPNLYWYRQAAGRGLQLLFYSVGIGQISSEVPQNLSASRPQDRQFILSSKKLLLSDSGFYLCAWSELSGSNQPQHFGDGTRLSIL.

A few counts support this clone. This chain links TRBV2 with TRBJ2-2, with 12 bases fitting TRBD2. V was pared by 6 bases and J by 0 bases, with 2 bases of the junction left unmatched. The CDR3 contains 16 residues. The germline V gene encodes CDR1 SNHLY and CDR2 FYNNEI. CDR3 in amino acids: CASRRTSGTNTGELFF. Here the CDR3 DNA reads TGTGCCAGCAGGAGGACTAGCGGGACGAACACCGGGGAGCTGTTTTTT.

Here the CDR3 DNA reads TGTGCCAGCAGCTCGGGGGTCGGGTATGGCTACACCTTC. As protein: CASSSGVGYGYTF. The V call is TRBV5-4, the J call TRBJ1-2, with D maybe TRBD1 (5 bases). This CDR3 has 13 amino acids. V was shortened by 3 bases and J by 5 bases, with 11 bases between the two germline ends. The germline gives CDR1 SGHNT, CDR2 YYREEE (reference sequence).

The V gene is TRBV7-6, the J gene TRBJ2-3; 10 nucleotides line up with TRBD2. The CDR3 length is 15 residues. From germline, CDR1 is SGHVS and CDR2 FNYEAQ. V lost 2 bases and J lost 2; bases outside the gene matches: 1. CDR3 in amino acids: CASSLLAGATDTQYF. Written as DNA, the CDR3 is TGTGCCAGCAGCTTACTAGCGGGAGCCACAGATACGCAGTATTTT.

V is TRBV21-1 and J is TRBJ1-6. TRBV21-1 represents a pseudogene. The length of the CDR3 is 21 residues. The CDR3 region has the DNA TGTGCCAGCAGCAATACTCACTGGGGGGGGATCTTACTTACCCAAAATTCACCCCTCCACTTT. It yields the protein CASSNTHWGGILLTQNSPLHF.

The rearrangement joins TRBV9 to TRBJ2-7, with TRBD1 identical over 8 bases. CDR3 length: 16 residues. Germline V CDR1 and CDR2: SGDLS, YYNGEE. The V segment lost 0 bases and the J segment 5 bases; nucleotides outside the gene matches: 10. The CDR3 loop reads CASSVGVDRVLHEQYF. The CDR3 DNA sequence: TGTGCCAGCAGCGTAGGTGTGGACAGGGTTTTGCACGAGCAGTACTTC.

The chain has TRBV10-3 and TRBJ2-4; TRBD1 agrees at 7 bases. V lost 6 bases and J lost 8; bases outside the gene matches: 7. The germline CDR1 and CDR2 sequences are ENHRY and SYGVKD. This CDR3 has 13 amino acids. The CDR3 DNA reads TGTGCCATCAGCTGGACAGGCAAGGACATTCAGTACTTC. Translation gives CAISWTGKDIQYF.

The rearrangement uses TRBV28 and TRBJ1-4; TRBD1 might be the D (5 bases). V was pared by 5 bases and J by 7 bases, with 14 bases between. The germline V gene encodes CDR1 MDHEN and CDR2 SYDVKM. CDR3 size: 14 residues. Written as DNA, the CDR3 is TGTGCCAGCAGTGGAGGACGGGGGGGTGAAAAACTGTTTTTT. This encodes CASSGGRGGEKLFF.

The chain employs TRBV10-2 and TRBJ2-2; 8 bases are a match to TRBD2. The CDR3 has 15 amino acids. CDR1 WSHSY and CDR2 SAAADI come from the germline V gene. The trim removed 7 bases at V and 7 bases at J, leaving 11 bases unmatched. The CDR3 coding sequence is TGCGCCAGCACTAAACTCGGGGGGGCTGACGGGGAGCTGTTTTTT. Its translation: CASTKLGGADGELFF.

This clone was observed a handful of times. This chain joins TRBV28 and TRBJ1-1; a possible D gene is TRBD1 (5 bases). CDR1 is MDHEN, CDR2 SYDVKM, per germline. The CDR3 loop spans 14 amino acids. V dropped 5 bases and J dropped 1 base, with 11 bases sitting between them. The CDR3 DNA sequence: TGTGCCAGCAGTAGGGGAGGTGCGAACACTGAAGCTTTCTTT. It encodes CASSRGGANTEAFF.

This clone was counted once. V gene TRBV30 combines with J gene TRBJ2-4; a weak D match, TRBD1 (6 bases). The germline V gene has CDR1 GTSNPN and CDR2 SVGIG (reference sequence). The CDR3 sequence is 13 residues long. CDR3 DNA sequence: TGTGGCTCTTCAGGGGATTCCAAAAACATTCAGTACTTC. Amino acids: CGSSGDSKNIQYF.

The rearrangement joins TRBV14 to TRBJ2-7; TRBD1 matches 9 bases. Germline CDR1 is SGHDN and CDR2 is FVKESK. After removal of 5 bases from V and 1 base from J, the junction contained 0 bases not matched to a gene. The CDR3 extends over 13 amino acids. CDR3 sequence reads: CASSDRGSYEQYF. CDR3 DNA sequence: TGTGCCAGCAGCGACAGGGGGTCCTACGAGCAGTACTTC.

The genes are TRBV27 and TRBJ1-2; 9 bases match TRBD1. This CDR3 region has 16 residues. Germline V CDR1 and CDR2: MNHEY, SMNVEV (reference sequence). J lost 6 bases, V lost 4 bases, and 12 bases had no gene match. For the CDR3, the DNA is TGTGCCAGCAGTTGGTTGGGGGGGGACAGGGTCGATGGCTACACCTTC. This translates into CASSWLGGDRVDGYTF.

This chain uses TRBV5-4 with TRBJ2-1; 7 bases are shared with TRBD1. Looked up from germline, CDR1 is SGHNT and CDR2 is YYREEE (reference sequence). V trimming: 2 bases; J trimming: 4 bases; junction bases outside the gene matches: 6. This CDR3 has 15 amino acids. The CDR3 here is CASSFQDRRYNEQFF. In DNA, the CDR3 is TGTGCCAGCAGCTTTCAGGACAGGAGATACAATGAGCAGTTCTTC.

The CDR3 is CASSEGLAGVGYEQYF. The CDR3 DNA is TGTGCCAGCAGTGAAGGGCTAGCGGGGGTTGGGTACGAGCAGTACTTC. The rearrangement joins TRBV6-1 to TRBJ2-7; 10 bases agree with TRBD2. CDR3 length: 16 residues. Germline CDR1 is MNHNS and CDR2 is SASEGT. With 1 base clipped from V and 4 bases from J, the junction kept 7 bases outside the gene matches.

The chain joins TRBV7-9 to TRBJ1-3, with 9 bases aligning to TRBD1. CDR3 length: 16 amino acids. Germline V gives CDR1 SEHNR, CDR2 FQNEAQ (reference sequence). V dropped 5 bases and J dropped 2; count of bases not matched to a gene: 7. This CDR3 is CASSRPQGATGNTIYF. The CDR3 DNA sequence: TGTGCCAGCAGCCGTCCACAGGGGGCTACTGGAAACACCATATATTTT.

The chain links TRBV2 to TRBJ2-1, with 13 nucleotides matching TRBD2. The germline V gene encodes CDR1 SNHLY and CDR2 FYNNEI. This CDR3 comprises 16 residues. With 0 bases clipped from V and 8 bases from J, the junction kept 4 bases outside the gene matches. The CDR3 region is CASSEAGLAGVYEQFF. The CDR3 DNA reads TGTGCCAGCAGTGAAGCCGGACTAGCGGGAGTGTATGAGCAGTTCTTC.

Note on this clone: The junction departs from germline at one end; a sequencing error may be responsible. This rearrangement joins TRBV9 to TRBJ2-7; 7 nucleotides agree with TRBD1. This CDR3 has 14 amino acids. The germline CDR1 and CDR2 sequences are SGDLS and YYNGEE. This CDR3 reads CASSVQDRPYKQYF. The CDR3, as DNA: TGTGCCAGCAGCGTCCAGGACAGGCCCTACAAGCAGTACTTC.